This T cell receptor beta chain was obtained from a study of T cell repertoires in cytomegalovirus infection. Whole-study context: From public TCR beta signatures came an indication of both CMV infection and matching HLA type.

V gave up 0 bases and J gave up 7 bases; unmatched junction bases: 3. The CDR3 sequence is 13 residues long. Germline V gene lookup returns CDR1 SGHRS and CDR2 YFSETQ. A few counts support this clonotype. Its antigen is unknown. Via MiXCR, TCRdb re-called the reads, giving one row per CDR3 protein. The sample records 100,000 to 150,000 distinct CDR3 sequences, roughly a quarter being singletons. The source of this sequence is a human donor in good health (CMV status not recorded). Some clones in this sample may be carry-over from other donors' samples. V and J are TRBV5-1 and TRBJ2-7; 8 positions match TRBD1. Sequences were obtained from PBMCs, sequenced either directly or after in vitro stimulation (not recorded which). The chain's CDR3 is CASSLGTGSEQYF. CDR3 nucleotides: TGCGCCAGCAGCTTGGGGACAGGGAGTGAGCAGTACTTC.